Presented here are 21 T cell receptor beta chains from one specimen sequenced in a study of T cell responses to AZD1222 COVID-19 vaccine. Data came from immunoSEQ multiplex PCR; TCRdb stores just in-frame clones and leaves some out. The sample lists about 110,000 clones; around 87% were seen once. The starting material was peripheral blood, obtained on day 0 of AZD1222 vaccination. The receptor source for this set is an adult in good health.

The V gene is TRBV5-1, the J gene TRBJ2-3; D remains ambiguous. The CDR3 length is 16 residues. CDR1 SGHRS and CDR2 YFSETQ come from the germline V gene. V was trimmed by 4 bases and J by 2 bases, leaving 17 bases between them. The CDR3, as DNA: TGCGCCAGCAGCCTGCGCGGCGACTCAAACACAGATACGCAGTATTTT. It specifies CASSLRGDSNTDTQYF.

The V gene is TRBV28, the J gene TRBJ2-7; TRBD1 matches at 8 bases. This CDR3 is 14 amino acids long. Germline V gene data show CDR1 as MDHEN and CDR2 as SYDVKM. The J segment lost 5 bases and the V segment lost 4 bases, leaving 7 bases of the junction unmatched. DNA for the CDR3: TGTGCCAGCAGTTCCCCGGACAGGGTCCACGAGCAGTACTTC. Translation: CASSSPDRVHEQYF.

This rearrangement joins TRBV7-2 to TRBJ2-3; 10 bases align to TRBD2. The V segment lost 4 bases and the J segment 3 bases; nucleotides outside the gene matches: 13. The CDR3 consists of 18 residues. Germline V gene sequence: CDR1 SGHTA, CDR2 FQGNSA. The CDR3 nucleotides are TGTGCCAGCAGCTCGCCTAGCGGGGGCCCGGGTGGAACAGATACGCAGTATTTT. Translation: CASSSPSGGPGGTDTQYF.

This clone was counted only a few times. Other DNA variants within this sample encode the same CDR3. The gene calls are TRBV2 and TRBJ1-6; tentative D call: TRBD1 (6 bases). Germline V gives CDR1 SNHLY, CDR2 FYNNEI. The germline V and J ends were trimmed by 5 bases and 7 bases, with 12 bases remaining between them. This CDR3 has 14 residues. The CDR3 sequence: CASSSTGYNSPLHF. CDR3 coding DNA: TGTGCCAGCAGTTCCACAGGGTACAATTCACCCCTCCACTTT. The full variable domain, rest sourced from reference TRBV2 and TRBJ1-6, is EPEVTQTPSHQVTQMGQEVILRCVPISNHLYFYWYRQILGQKVEFLVSFYNNEISEKSEIFDDQFSVERPDGSNFTLKIRSTKLEDSAMYFCASSSTGYNSPLHFGNGTRLTVT.

A note on this clone: The sample carries other DNA sequences with the same CDR3. The chain recombines TRBV3-1 (or the pseudogene TRBV3-2) with TRBJ1-6; D remains unclear. There are 12 residues in the CDR3. Trimming shortened V by 3 bases and J by 7 bases, and 4 bases separated the two germline ends. Germline loops: CDR1 LGHDT, CDR2 YNNKEL (reference sequence). As DNA, the CDR3 is TGTGCCAGCAGCCATGAAAATTCACCCCTCCACTTT. Translated, it gives CASSHENSPLHF.

The chain uses TRBV19 and TRBJ1-4; D gene unclear. Trimming took off 3 bases at V and 6 bases at J, with 14 bases between the two ends. In germline, CDR1 is LNHDA, CDR2 SQIVND (reference sequence). The CDR3 runs 15 residues. The DNA of the CDR3 is TGTGCCAGTAGTATTTTCGGCCCTGGGGATGAAAAACTGTTTTTT. Amino acid sequence: CASSIFGPGDEKLFF.

The rearrangement joins TRBV4-1 to TRBJ1-6, with a possible D match to TRBD1 (5 bases). Germline assignment: CDR1 MGHRA and CDR2 YSYEKL. This CDR3 region has 16 residues. Trimming stripped 3 bases from V and 7 bases from J, with 16 bases between. DNA for the CDR3: TGCGCCAGCAGCCAGCCTATGGCAGGGAGAAATTCACCCCTCCACTTT. Protein product: CASSQPMAGRNSPLHF.

This clone was picked up a small number of times. The chain is built from TRBV2 and TRBJ1-4, with 7 bases lining up with TRBD1. The CDR3 sequence is 14 residues long. V trimming: 6 bases; J trimming: 8 bases; junction bases outside the gene matches: 9. The germline V gene has CDR1 SNHLY and CDR2 FYNNEI. The CDR3, as DNA: TGTGCCAGCAGAGATAGGACAGGCGCGGAAAAACTGTTTTTT. Its translation is CASRDRTGAEKLFF.

The chain combines TRBV7-8 with TRBJ1-3, with D unresolved. Trimming pared 1 base from V and 0 bases from J, leaving 10 bases between. The germline V gene has CDR1 SGHVS and CDR2 FQNEAQ. CDR3 length: 16 residues. The chain's CDR3 is CASSLEEKYSGNTIYF. The CDR3 bases are TGTGCCAGCAGCTTAGAGGAGAAATACTCTGGAAACACCATATATTTT.

This clone was counted a single time. The chain employs TRBV15 and TRBJ1-4; TRBD1 might be the D (6 bases). Trimming left V 2 bases short and J 2 bases short, with 6 bases between. The CDR3 loop spans 14 amino acids. The germline gives CDR1 LNHNV, CDR2 YYDKDF (reference sequence). The CDR3 DNA is TGTGCCACCAGCAGACAGGGGACTAATGAAAAACTGTTTTTT. This gives the protein CATSRQGTNEKLFF.

On this clone: The sample holds other DNA sequences that translate to the same CDR3. V usage is TRBV5-1 and J usage is TRBJ2-3; TRBD1 is a possible D gene (5 bases). The CDR3 has 16 residues. Germline CDR1 and CDR2: SGHRS and YFSETQ. Trimming left V 0 bases short and J 4 bases short, with 15 bases between. The CDR3 reads CASSLEGGRAADTQYF. The CDR3 region has the DNA TGCGCCAGCAGCTTGGAGGGTGGCAGGGCGGCAGATACGCAGTATTTT. The full variable domain, completed using reference TRBV5-1 and TRBJ2-3, is KAGVTQTPRYLIKTRGQQVTLSCSPISGHRSVSWYQQTPGQGLQFLFEYFSETQRNKGNFPGRFSGRQFSNSRSEMNVSTLELGDSALYLCASSLEGGRAADTQYFGPGTRLTVL.

V gene TRBV19 combines with J gene TRBJ2-3, with 11 positions matching TRBD2. Germline V lookup: CDR1 LNHDA, CDR2 SQIVND (reference sequence). The length of the CDR3 is 17 residues. V dropped 4 bases and J dropped 4; count of bases not matched to a gene: 10. DNA for the CDR3: TGTGCCAGTAGTAGTAACGCCGGGACTAGCGGTTCAGATACGCAGTATTTT. It yields the protein CASSSNAGTSGSDTQYF.

The chain couples TRBV11-2 to TRBJ2-3, with unresolved D. The germline V and J ends were trimmed by 2 bases and 2 bases, with 14 bases remaining between them. CDR1 is SGHAT, CDR2 FQNNGV, per germline. The CDR3 covers 16 residues. The DNA of the CDR3 is TGTGCCAGCAGCTTATACCCCATTATAGACACAGATACGCAGTATTTT. Its translation is CASSLYPIIDTDTQYF.

This chain joins TRBV28 and TRBJ2-7, with 10 bases matching TRBD2. Germline CDR1 and CDR2: MDHEN and SYDVKM. The CDR3 loop spans 15 amino acids. J was trimmed by 8 bases and V by 3 bases; bases with no gene match: 10. The CDR3 loop reads CASSFFSSGSGKQYF. The CDR3 coding sequence is TGTGCCAGCAGTTTTTTCTCTAGCGGGAGCGGAAAGCAGTACTTC. The full variable domain, with the rest looked up from reference TRBV28 and TRBJ2-7, is DVKVTQSSRYLVKRTGEKVFLECVQDMDHENMFWYRQDPGLGLRLIYFSYDVKMKEKGDIPEGYSVSREKKERFSLILESASTNQTSMYLCASSFFSSGSGKQYFGPGTRLTVT.

This clone was seen once. The chain recombines TRBV19 with TRBJ1-4; a weak D match, TRBD1 (5 bases). The ends were cut back, 6 bases at V and 1 base at J, with 12 bases in the middle. The germline V gene encodes CDR1 LNHDA and CDR2 SQIVND (reference sequence). This CDR3 has 15 residues. The DNA of the CDR3 is TGTGCCAGTAGACCTTTGAGGGGAACTAATGAAAAACTGTTTTTT. Translation: CASRPLRGTNEKLFF.

The J gene is TRBJ2-2, the V gene TRBV9; 10 bases are a match to TRBD2. This CDR3 region has 16 residues. CDR1 and CDR2 from the germline V gene are SGDLS and YYNGEE. Unmatched junction bases numbered 4, after V lost 3 bases and J lost 2 bases. This CDR3 reads CASSGSGGINTGELFF. CDR3 coding DNA: TGTGCCAGCAGCGGTAGCGGGGGGATCAACACCGGGGAGCTGTTTTTT.

The CDR3 region has the DNA TGTGCCAGCAGCTTAAATGAAGCCTCGAGTGAGCAGTTCTTC. Its translation: CASSLNEASSEQFF. The genes are TRBV11-3 and TRBJ2-1; D unclear. CDR1 is SGHNT and CDR2 is YENEEA in the germline V gene. The CDR3 consists of 14 residues. V lost 2 bases and J lost 9, with 14 bases in between.

This clone was observed once. The chain carries TRBV9 and TRBJ1-5; D is uncertain. This CDR3 comprises 16 residues. Germline V gives CDR1 SGDLS, CDR2 YYNGEE. The V end lost 4 bases, the J end lost 0 bases, and 14 bases lay between the germline ends. The CDR3 sequence is CASSPRTEYSNQPQHF. The CDR3 DNA sequence: TGTGCCAGCAGCCCACGGACGGAATATAGCAATCAGCCCCAGCATTTT.

This chain links TRBV4-3 with TRBJ2-7; D gene uncertain. The CDR3 totals 15 residues. V was shortened by 4 bases and J by 1 base, with 14 bases between the two germline ends. CDR1 and CDR2 (germline): LGHNA, YSLEER. The CDR3 protein is CASSLEWGTSYEQYF. CDR3 nucleotide sequence: TGCGCCAGCAGCCTCGAATGGGGAACGTCCTACGAGCAGTACTTC.

The chain is built from TRBV12-3 or TRBV12-4 and TRBJ1-6; possibly TRBD1 for D (5 bases). CDR3 length: 13 residues. Trimming took off 10 bases at V and 10 bases at J, with 17 bases between the two ends. The CDR3 DNA sequence: TGTGCCACCCAAGGGCTTCAGGGATCACCCCTCCACTTT. Its translation is CATQGLQGSPLHF.

The chain uses TRBV5-1 and TRBJ2-3; 7 bases align to TRBD1. Germline V gives CDR1 SGHRS, CDR2 YFSETQ. Trimming cost V 1 base and J 0 bases; bases outside gene matches: 2. The CDR3 length is 15 residues. This CDR3 reads CASSLIGGSTDTQYF. The CDR3 DNA reads as TGCGCCAGCAGCTTGATAGGGGGCAGCACAGATACGCAGTATTTT.